This entry lists 31 T cell receptor beta chains sequenced from one sample in a study of vaccination and CD4 T cells after COVID-19. Described treatment: approximately 9-day PBMC culture with coronavirus spike peptide pools or control peptides (ViraFEST assay). Sequencing of DNA taken from cultured CD4+ T cells relied on the Oncomine TCR Beta short-read assay. TCRdb independently ran MiXCR on the PCR reads; one entry per CDR3 protein. The sample has thousands of distinct CDR3 sequences, 15% to 25% seen once. The antigens these receptors bind are not known. This sample comprised CD4+ T cells from blood, cultured in vitro, obtained after SARS-CoV-2 vaccination. All receptors come from a human donor who had recovered from COVID-19.

In this sample, this clonotype is large. The V call is TRBV7-2, the J call TRBJ2-3; D call uncertain. CDR1 is SGHTA, CDR2 FQGNSA, per germline. Trimming took 5 bases from V and 0 from J, leaving 12 bases between them. The CDR3 sequence is 15 residues long. Here the CDR3 reads CASSISYLSTDTQYF. The CDR3 region has the DNA TGTGCCAGCAGCATCAGCTACCTTAGCACAGATACGCAGTATTTT.

Only a few counts were recorded for this clonotype. The rearrangement links TRBV6-5 to TRBJ1-2; D not resolved. Germline CDR1 and CDR2: MNHEY and SVGAGI. The CDR3 loop spans 16 amino acids. The germline V and J ends were trimmed by 4 bases and 2 bases, with 17 bases remaining between them. CDR3 amino acids: CASSSFKRSPNYGYTF. The CDR3 DNA reads TGTGCCAGCAGTTCCTTCAAGCGGTCCCCCAACTATGGCTACACCTTC.

This clonotype was seen at least ten times. This chain links TRBV28 with TRBJ2-3; no firm D call. Germline CDR1 MDHEN, CDR2 SYDVKM. CDR3 size: 10 residues. The ends were cut back, 6 bases at V and 6 bases at J, with 4 bases in the middle. Here the CDR3 DNA reads TGTGCCAGCAGGAGGGATACGCAGTATTTT. Protein: CASRRDTQYF. The full variable domain, completed using reference TRBV28 and TRBJ2-3, is DVKVTQSSRYLVKRTGEKVFLECVQDMDHENMFWYRQDPGLGLRLIYFSYDVKMKEKGDIPEGYSVSREKKERFSLILESASTNQTSMYLCASRRDTQYFGPGTRLTVL.

By its share, this clonotype is medium-sized. The chain has TRBV12-3 or TRBV12-4 and TRBJ1-2; TRBD1 might be the D (5 bases). There are 14 residues in the CDR3. Trimming removed 3 bases from V and 2 bases from J, with 10 bases in between. The CDR3: CASSLNRKNYGYTF. The CDR3 region has the DNA TGTGCCAGCAGTTTGAACAGGAAGAACTATGGCTACACCTTC.

The chain recombines TRBV29-1 with TRBJ2-3; possibly TRBD2 for D (6 bases). Trimming removed 4 bases from V and 0 bases from J, with 17 bases in between. Per the germline V gene, CDR1 is SQVTM and CDR2 is ANQGSEA. The CDR3 covers 16 residues. The CDR3 sequence: CSVGSSGTSSTDTQYF. CDR3 nucleotides: TGCAGCGTTGGCTCCTCAGGGACTTCTAGCACAGATACGCAGTATTTT.

The rearrangement links TRBV18 to TRBJ1-3; possible D gene TRBD1, 5 bases. The CDR3 runs 12 residues. The germline V and J ends were trimmed by 4 bases and 10 bases, with 11 bases remaining between them. CDR1 KGHSH and CDR2 LQKENI come from the germline V gene. CDR3 in amino acids: CASSQQVATIYF. In DNA form, the CDR3 reads TGTGCCAGCTCACAACAGGTTGCGACCATATATTTT.

Only a few counts were recorded for this clonotype. V gene TRBV5-4 combines with J gene TRBJ2-7; 11 nucleotides match TRBD2. Germline lookup yields CDR1 SGHNT and CDR2 YYREEE (reference sequence). The CDR3 has 14 residues. V dropped 5 bases and J dropped 5; count of bases not matched to a gene: 6. CDR3 nucleotide sequence: TGTGCCAGCAGGCTAGCGGGGGGTAGGGACGAGCAGTACTTC. Protein sequence: CASRLAGGRDEQYF. The full variable domain, completed using reference TRBV5-4 and TRBJ2-7, is ETGVTQSPTHLIKTRGQQVTLRCSSQSGHNTVSWYQQALGQGPQFIFQYYREEENGRGNFPPRFSGLQFPNYSSELNVNALELDDSALYLCASRLAGGRDEQYFGPGTRLTVT.

The rearrangement links TRBV28 to TRBJ1-5, with D possibly matching TRBD1 (6 bases). The germline V gene encodes CDR1 MDHEN and CDR2 SYDVKM. Trimming cost V 2 bases and J 7 bases, with 12 bases left between them. The CDR3 has 14 amino acids. CDR3 coding DNA: TGTGCCAGCAGTTTAGGCAGGGGTAAACAGCCCCAGCATTTT. As protein: CASSLGRGKQPQHF.

This clonotype came up a few times. The V gene is TRBV5-1, the J gene TRBJ2-7, with D perhaps TRBD1 (7 bases). The ends were cut back, 5 bases at V and 2 bases at J, with 17 bases in the middle. In germline, CDR1 is SGHRS, CDR2 YFSETQ. The CDR3 is 15 residues long. CDR3 sequence: CASRRDSSATYEQYF. The CDR3 DNA reads as TGCGCCAGCAGGCGGGACAGCTCCGCCACCTACGAGCAGTACTTC. The full variable domain, completed using reference TRBV5-1 and TRBJ2-7, is KAGVTQTPRYLIKTRGQQVTLSCSPISGHRSVSWYQQTPGQGLQFLFEYFSETQRNKGNFPGRFSGRQFSNSRSEMNVSTLELGDSALYLCASRRDSSATYEQYFGPGTRLTVT.

By share, this clonotype counts as medium-sized. This sequence joins TRBV27 and TRBJ1-2; D gene unclear. V gave up 5 bases and J gave up 10 bases, with 26 bases separating them. The CDR3 sequence is 16 residues long. The germline gives CDR1 MNHEY, CDR2 SMNVEV (reference sequence). CDR3 sequence: CASSPITGVVPYHYTF. The CDR3 DNA reads as TGTGCCAGCAGTCCGATAACCGGGGTCGTACCTTATCACTACACCTTC.

Sample share makes this clonotype medium-sized. The chain uses TRBV27 and TRBJ2-5, with a possible D match to TRBD2 (6 bases). With 10 bases removed from V and 6 bases from J, the gap between germline ends came to 21 bases. Germline V gene data show CDR1 as MNHEY and CDR2 as SMNVEV (reference sequence). The CDR3 runs 14 residues. DNA for the CDR3: TGTGCCACCGCGGGGCGGGGAACCTTGCAGACCCAGTACTTC. Protein: CATAGRGTLQTQYF.

The chain has TRBV6-2 or TRBV6-3 and TRBJ2-1, with D perhaps matching TRBD2 (5 bases). This CDR3 region has 14 residues. V lost 7 bases to trimming and J lost 2 bases, with 12 bases between them. Per germline, CDR1 MNHEY and CDR2 SVGEGT. The CDR3 nucleotides are TGTGCCAGCACTATAGGACTTCCCTACAATGAGCAGTTCTTC. As protein: CASTIGLPYNEQFF.

In its sample, this clonotype ranks as medium-sized. The chain employs TRBV20-1 and TRBJ2-7; D unresolved. CDR1 is DFQATT and CDR2 is SNEGSKA in the germline V gene (reference sequence). The CDR3 contains 14 residues. V dropped 5 bases and J dropped 2 bases, with 16 bases sitting between them. The CDR3 here is CSAVLTTAPYEQYF. The CDR3 nucleotides read TGCAGTGCTGTCCTGACAACGGCTCCCTACGAGCAGTACTTC.

The rearrangement links TRBV6-1 to TRBJ2-1, with TRBD1 identical over 7 bases. The V and J ends lost 6 bases and 2 bases, in that order; junction bases with no gene match: 7. Germline lookup yields CDR1 MNHNS and CDR2 SASEGT. This CDR3 region has 15 residues. CDR3 bases: TGTGCCAGCAGGGGAGCCGGGACAGCCTACAATGAGCAGTTCTTC. It specifies CASRGAGTAYNEQFF.

The J gene is TRBJ1-1, the V gene TRBV7-9, with no clear D. Trimming shortened V by 5 bases and J by 5 bases, and 12 bases separated the two germline ends. The CDR3 runs to 13 residues. Germline V CDR1 and CDR2: SEHNR, FQNEAQ (reference sequence). The CDR3 region is CASSLTPDTEAFF. CDR3 nucleotide sequence: TGTGCCAGCAGCCTGACACCGGATACTGAAGCTTTCTTT.

The chain couples TRBV3-1 to TRBJ1-1; D ambiguous. The CDR3 totals 15 residues. Germline lookup yields CDR1 LGHDT and CDR2 YNNKEL (reference sequence). The V and J ends lost 0 bases and 5 bases respectively, with 13 bases between them. As DNA, the CDR3 is TGTGCCAGCAGCCAAGATCGGAGTCTTAGGACTGAAGCTTTCTTT. This codes for CASSQDRSLRTEAFF.

This clonotype has a count of ten or more. This chain joins TRBV20-1 and TRBJ2-7, with a weak D call TRBD2 (5 bases). The CDR3 runs to 13 residues. From germline, CDR1 is DFQATT and CDR2 SNEGSKA (reference sequence). Trimming removed 6 bases at V and 2 bases at J, with 14 bases between. CDR3 coding DNA: TGCAGTGCCAGAACTAGTACCACCTACGAGCAGTACTTC. Its translation is CSARTSTTYEQYF.

This clonotype has more than one count but fewer than ten. The V call is TRBV18, the J call TRBJ2-5; no clear D gene. The CDR3 is made up of 14 amino acids. Germline CDR1 is KGHSH and CDR2 is LQKENI. The V end was cut by 3 bases, the J end by 2 bases, with 10 bases between. Here the CDR3 reads CASSPPTAQETQYF. The CDR3 DNA follows: TGTGCCAGCTCACCTCCGACGGCACAAGAGACCCAGTACTTC.

This clonotype was counted at least ten times. V is TRBV7-2 and J is TRBJ2-7; D may be TRBD2 (6 bases). V was shortened by 2 bases and J by 0 bases, with 8 bases between the two germline ends. Per the germline V gene, CDR1 is SGHTA and CDR2 is FQGNSA. This CDR3 spans 14 amino acids. CDR3 sequence reads: CASSLHGGSYEQYF. The CDR3 DNA reads TGTGCCAGCAGCTTACACGGGGGCTCCTACGAGCAGTACTTC.

V usage is TRBV19 and J usage is TRBJ1-2, with 11 nucleotides matching TRBD1. The V gene's germline CDR1 is LNHDA and CDR2 SQIVND (reference sequence). V lost 6 bases to trimming and J lost 3 bases; unmatched junction nucleotides: 9. The CDR3 has 16 amino acids. CDR3 nucleotide sequence: TGTGCCAGTAGGCCCGACAGGACAGGGGGCGACTATGGCTACACCTTC. It codes for CASRPDRTGGDYGYTF.

In this sample, this clonotype turned up a few times. This chain links TRBV27 with TRBJ2-1; TRBD2 matches 15 bases. The J segment lost 1 base and the V segment lost 5 bases, leaving 6 bases of the junction unmatched. Looked up from germline, CDR1 is MNHEY and CDR2 is SMNVEV (reference sequence). This CDR3 is 18 amino acids long. Written as DNA, the CDR3 is TGTGCCAGCAGTCAGGGACTAGCGGGAGGCGGTTCCTACAATGAGCAGTTCTTC. Translated, it gives CASSQGLAGGGSYNEQFF.

This clonotype was observed a few times. The chain uses TRBV12-3 or TRBV12-4 and TRBJ1-2; the D is unclear. CDR3 length: 11 amino acids. V gave up 1 base and J gave up 7 bases, with 4 bases separating them. The CDR3 region is CASSLGSGYTF. As DNA, the CDR3 is TGTGCCAGCAGTTTAGGGAGTGGCTACACCTTC.

By share of the sample, this clonotype is medium-sized. The CDR3 nucleotides are TGTGCCAGCAGTAGGAGCAGGGGGCAGTATTCACCCCTCCACTTT. Translation: CASSRSRGQYSPLHF. The chain recombines TRBV27 with TRBJ1-6, with 8 bases that match TRBD1. This CDR3 has 15 amino acids. V shed 5 bases, J shed 8 bases, and the junction held 8 bases outside the gene matches. Germline V gene data show CDR1 as MNHEY and CDR2 as SMNVEV (reference sequence).

This clonotype was counted only a few times. The chain recombines TRBV6-4 with TRBJ2-1; TRBD1 aligns across 9 bases. Looked up from germline, CDR1 is MRHNA and CDR2 is SNTAGT. The CDR3 loop spans 15 amino acids. Unmatched junction bases numbered 3, after V lost 3 bases and J lost 3 bases. The CDR3 loop reads CASSEPGQGYNEQFF. CDR3 DNA: TGTGCCAGCAGTGAACCGGGACAGGGCTACAATGAGCAGTTCTTC.

This clonotype was detected a few times. The rearrangement joins TRBV24-1 to TRBJ2-2; the match to TRBD2 covers 8 bases. Germline CDR1 is KGHDR and CDR2 is SFDVKD. The CDR3 length is 17 residues. V trimming: 5 bases; J trimming: 6 bases; junction bases outside the gene matches: 13. The CDR3 DNA follows: TGTGCCACCAGTGCTCCCGACCGGGAGGGCTTCCCCGGGGAGCTGTTTTTT. This codes for CATSAPDREGFPGELFF.

This chain connects TRBV7-8 to TRBJ1-1, with D hard to call. The V gene lost 1 base and the J gene lost 5 bases, with 11 bases spanning the gap. This CDR3 comprises 14 residues. CDR1 is SGHVS, CDR2 FQNEAQ, per germline. As DNA, the CDR3 is TGTGCCAGCAGCTTAGTTCCCGCTCGGACTGAAGCTTTCTTT. Protein: CASSLVPARTEAFF.

The V gene is TRBV7-9, the J gene TRBJ1-4; no clear D. Germline V gene data show CDR1 as SEHNR and CDR2 as FQNEAQ (reference sequence). Trimming stripped 3 bases from V and 8 bases from J, with 4 bases between. The CDR3 runs 11 residues. CDR3 coding DNA: TGTGCCAGCAGCTTTGCCGAAAAACTGTTTTTT. Translated, it gives CASSFAEKLFF.

This clonotype has ten or more counts. The rearrangement uses TRBV10-3 and TRBJ2-5; 7 bases agree with TRBD1. V shed 9 bases, J shed 1 base, and the junction held 2 bases outside the gene matches. CDR3 length equals 12 residues. Germline V gene sequence: CDR1 ENHRY, CDR2 SYGVKD. CDR3 amino acids: CAIRQGQETQYF. DNA for the CDR3: TGTGCCATAAGACAGGGCCAAGAGACCCAGTACTTC.

A few counts support this clonotype. The chain employs TRBV12-3 or TRBV12-4 and TRBJ2-7, with TRBD2 matching 13 bases. Unmatched junction bases numbered 3, after V lost 6 bases and J lost 4 bases. There are 14 residues in the CDR3. CDR3 protein: CASRRTSGGYEQYF. In nucleotides, the CDR3 is TGTGCCAGCAGGCGGACTAGCGGGGGTTACGAGCAGTACTTC.

This chain joins TRBV12-5 and TRBJ1-1; D not resolved. The V and J ends lost 0 bases and 4 bases respectively, with 18 bases between them. The germline V gene encodes CDR1 LGHNT and CDR2 FRNRAP. The CDR3 extends over 17 amino acids. The CDR3 nucleotides read TGTGCTAGTGGTTTGGTACTTGGGCAGCCTCTTGGCACTGAAGCTTTCTTT. It specifies CASGLVLGQPLGTEAFF.

This clonotype was found many times. The chain employs TRBV28 and TRBJ2-5; TRBD1 aligns across 7 bases. V lost 4 bases, J lost 2 bases, and 7 bases stayed unmatched. This CDR3 is built from 15 residues. CDR1 MDHEN and CDR2 SYDVKM come from the germline V gene. The CDR3 spells CASSSFDRVQETQYF. CDR3 nucleotides: TGTGCCAGCAGTTCCTTCGACAGGGTACAAGAGACCCAGTACTTC.